A single sample is the source of the 14 T cell receptor beta chains below, sequenced in a study of shared clonotypes between healthy human individuals. The table came from immunoSEQ multiplex PCR; TCRdb's copy has only in-frame clones and leaves some out. The sample has 2 million to 2.5 million clones; around 92% are singletons. Sequenced material: naive CD4+ T cells from PBMCs. As to subset: CD45RA+ positively selected. These receptors were taken from a young man in good health. Some clones in this sample may be carry-over from other donors' samples.

The chain is built from TRBV4-2 and TRBJ1-4, with TRBD1 as a possible D gene (5 bases). V lost 0 bases and J lost 5, with 13 bases in between. Looked up from germline, CDR1 is LGHNA and CDR2 is YNFKEQ. CDR3 length: 16 amino acids. CDR3 nucleotides: TGTGCCAGCAGCCAAGAGGTTCCAGGGTTAAATGAAAAACTGTTTTTT. Its protein is CASSQEVPGLNEKLFF.

The chain is built from TRBV28 and TRBJ2-7; TRBD1 aligns across 9 bases. The CDR3 totals 17 residues. Trimming took 7 bases from V and 0 from J; bases not matched to a gene: 13. Germline CDR1 is MDHEN and CDR2 is SYDVKM. The CDR3 protein is CASTSVGTGRFSYEQYF. The CDR3 nucleotides are TGTGCCAGCACCTCCGTCGGGACAGGGCGCTTCTCCTACGAGCAGTACTTC.

The chain uses TRBV2 and TRBJ2-1, with D perhaps TRBD1 (6 bases). Germline V CDR1 and CDR2: SNHLY, FYNNEI. Trimming took 6 bases from V and 0 from J, leaving 9 bases between them. The CDR3 loop spans 14 amino acids. The CDR3 region is CASRPGVSYNEQFF. CDR3 nucleotides: TGTGCCAGCAGGCCAGGGGTCTCCTACAATGAGCAGTTCTTC.

The genes are TRBV14 and TRBJ1-1, with 9 bases fitting TRBD1. The CDR3 is made up of 14 amino acids. Germline-derived CDR1 and CDR2 are SGHDN and FVKESK. J was trimmed by 6 bases and V by 4 bases; bases with no gene match: 6. The CDR3 spells CASSRTGDVSEAFF. CDR3 DNA sequence: TGTGCCAGCAGCCGGACAGGGGATGTTTCTGAAGCTTTCTTT.

The V gene is TRBV15, the J gene TRBJ2-7; 9 nucleotides line up with TRBD1. The V segment lost 4 bases and the J segment 10 bases; nucleotides outside the gene matches: 5. Germline lookup yields CDR1 LNHNV and CDR2 YYDKDF (reference sequence). The CDR3 covers 12 residues. The CDR3 here is CATSKRTGEQYF. CDR3 sequence (DNA): TGTGCCACCAGCAAACGGACAGGGGAACAGTACTTC.

There are a few counts of this clone. Other nucleotide sequences in the sample specify the same CDR3. The J gene is TRBJ1-1, the V gene TRBV5-1; D is uncertain. V was cut by 0 bases and J by 4 bases, with 7 bases left in between. In germline, CDR1 is SGHRS, CDR2 YFSETQ. CDR3 length equals 13 residues. For the CDR3, the DNA is TGCGCCAGCAGCTTGGGGGCGGTCACTGAAGCTTTCTTT. Its protein is CASSLGAVTEAFF. The whole variable domain, remainder taken from reference TRBV5-1 and TRBJ1-1, is KAGVTQTPRYLIKTRGQQVTLSCSPISGHRSVSWYQQTPGQGLQFLFEYFSETQRNKGNFPGRFSGRQFSNSRSEMNVSTLELGDSALYLCASSLGAVTEAFFGQGTRLTVV.

The V gene is TRBV11-2, the J gene TRBJ2-7; TRBD2 is a possible D gene (6 bases). CDR3 length: 15 residues. Germline CDR1 and CDR2: SGHAT and FQNNGV. V lost 7 bases and J 2 bases, leaving 18 bases between the germline ends. The CDR3 reads CASTRGASAPYEQYF. DNA of the CDR3: TGTGCCAGCACCCGAGGGGCTAGCGCACCCTACGAGCAGTACTTC.

This clone was counted once. The V gene is TRBV11-3, the J gene TRBJ2-1, with TRBD1 identical over 7 bases. With 3 bases clipped from V and 5 bases from J, the junction kept 7 bases outside the gene matches. CDR3 length: 15 residues. CDR1 and CDR2 (germline): SGHNT, YENEEA. The CDR3: CASSFRQGPNNEQFF. The CDR3, as DNA: TGTGCCAGCAGCTTTCGACAGGGCCCGAACAATGAGCAGTTCTTC.

In the case of this clone: The same CDR3 can be traced to other DNA sequences in this sample. The chain employs TRBV10-3 and TRBJ2-3; D not resolved. There are 12 residues in the CDR3. From germline, CDR1 is ENHRY and CDR2 SYGVKD. The V end lost 0 bases, the J end lost 5 bases, and 3 bases lay between the germline ends. The CDR3 bases are TGTGCCATCAGTGAGTCAGGAGATACGCAGTATTTT. Residues: CAISESGDTQYF.

The chain recombines TRBV4-1 with TRBJ1-5; 7 bases are a match to TRBD1. The V and J ends lost 0 bases and 6 bases, in that order; junction bases with no gene match: 11. Germline assignment: CDR1 MGHRA and CDR2 YSYEKL. The CDR3 is 17 residues long. The CDR3, as DNA: TGCGCCAGCAGCCAAGAGACAGGGCCCTCGAGGAGTCAGCCCCAGCATTTT. Residues: CASSQETGPSRSQPQHF.

The rearrangement joins TRBV5-6 to TRBJ2-5; TRBD2 is a possible D gene (6 bases). The DNA end lines up better with TRBJ2-7; the J call may be wrong. The germline gives CDR1 SGHDT, CDR2 YYEEEE. The CDR3 extends over 13 amino acids. The CDR3 DNA follows: TGTGCCAGCAGCCTCCCGGGGCGGGGCGAGCAGTACTTC. Protein: CASSLPGRGEQYF.

The chain employs TRBV5-1 and TRBJ2-1; 12 bases match TRBD2. Germline CDR1 SGHRS, CDR2 YFSETQ. V was pared by 2 bases and J by 10 bases, with 7 bases of the junction left unmatched. The CDR3 loop spans 15 amino acids. Written as DNA, the CDR3 is TGCGCCAGCAGCTTCGGGCTAGCGGGAGGGAGCGAGCAGTTCTTC. It codes for CASSFGLAGGSEQFF.

The chain carries TRBV25-1 and TRBJ2-5; no definite D call. CDR1 is MGHDK, CDR2 SYGVNS, per germline. V was shortened by 3 bases and J by 1 base, with 9 bases between the two germline ends. The CDR3 contains 14 residues. CDR3 protein: CASSDPWTQETQYF. The DNA of the CDR3 is TGTGCCAGCAGTGATCCGTGGACCCAAGAGACCCAGTACTTC.

This clone was counted only a few times. The V call is TRBV2, the J call TRBJ1-2, with D perhaps TRBD1 (6 bases). Between the trimmed V and J ends, which lost 8 bases and 4 bases, there was a span of 11 bases. CDR1 is SNHLY and CDR2 is FYNNEI in the germline V gene. The CDR3 sequence is 12 residues long. The CDR3 loop is CASVQGPYGYTF. Written as DNA, the CDR3 is TGTGCCAGCGTCCAGGGGCCCTATGGCTACACCTTC.